The 24 T cell receptor beta chains in this list originate from one sample, sequenced in a study of blood T cell repertoires in COVID-19. Here immunoSEQ multiplex PCR was the method, and the copy in TCRdb shows in-frame clones only, minus some. The top ten hold 3% of the sample, which has approximately 200,000 clones, approximately 83% seen once. Sequences were obtained from peripheral blood. These receptors originate from a woman in her 30s who had recovered from COVID-19.

With regard to this clone: No DNA is shown, since the ends of the CDR3 on it are uncertain; the CDR3 is the one TCRdb lists. The V and J genes are TRBV12-3 or TRBV12-4 and TRBJ2-1; the D call of TRBD2 is as the table states it, not checked on the DNA. The CDR3 spans 13 residues, counting both ends. CDR3 residues: CASSGTSVREQFF.

The chain combines TRBV28 with TRBJ2-1, with 7 bases that match TRBD2. CDR1 is MDHEN and CDR2 is SYDVKM in the germline V gene. The CDR3 is 15 amino acids. Trimming cost V 7 bases and J 6 bases; bases outside gene matches: 12. This CDR3 is CASKEAAGAANEQFF. The DNA of the CDR3 is TGTGCCAGCAAAGAGGCGGCGGGAGCCGCCAATGAGCAGTTCTTC.

J is TRBJ2-5 and V is TRBV4-1, with D possibly being TRBD1 (6 bases). Between the trimmed V and J ends, which lost 4 bases and 5 bases, there was a span of 20 bases. The germline V gene has CDR1 MGHRA and CDR2 YSYEKL. The CDR3 is 16 amino acids. CDR3 nucleotide sequence: TGCGCCAGCAGCCGCTTAACATGGAACAGGGAGGAGACCCAGTACTTC. This sequence encodes CASSRLTWNREETQYF.

CDR3: CASGRGLSAGELFF. As DNA, the CDR3 is TGTGCCAGTGGAAGGGGTTTAAGCGCCGGGGAGCTGTTTTTT. The chain combines TRBV19 with TRBJ2-2, with a tentative D call TRBD1 (5 bases). Germline V CDR1 and CDR2: LNHDA, SQIVND (reference sequence). V lost 8 bases and J lost 6, with 16 bases in between. This CDR3 is built from 14 residues.

The chain carries TRBV30 and TRBJ2-7; possible D gene TRBD1, 6 bases. This CDR3 has 13 amino acids. CDR1 is GTSNPN, CDR2 SVGIG, per germline (reference sequence). With 6 bases removed from V and 2 bases from J, the gap between germline ends came to 14 bases. The CDR3 region is CACKGVVPYEQYF. In DNA, the CDR3 is TGTGCCTGTAAGGGGGTTGTGCCCTACGAGCAGTACTTC.

The chain couples TRBV4-1 to TRBJ1-1; a possible D gene is TRBD1 (5 bases). CDR1 is MGHRA, CDR2 YSYEKL, per germline. V was pared by 0 bases and J by 3 bases, with 17 bases between. There are 17 residues in the CDR3. In DNA form, the CDR3 reads TGCGCCAGCAGCCAAGAGGGGCCAGGGACTCCTTACACTGAAGCTTTCTTT. Its translation is CASSQEGPGTPYTEAFF.

The CDR3 nucleotides read TGTGCCTGGACGGTCGATCAGAACACTGAAGCTTTCTTT. Amino acid sequence: CAWTVDQNTEAFF. V is TRBV30 and J is TRBJ1-1; no clear D gene. Germline values: CDR1 GTSNPN, CDR2 SVGIG (reference sequence). The germline V and J ends were trimmed by 4 bases and 1 base, with 10 bases remaining between them. This CDR3 is built from 13 residues.

J is TRBJ1-2 and V is TRBV3-1 (or the pseudogene TRBV3-2); D is possibly TRBD1 (5 bases). From germline, CDR1 is LGHDT and CDR2 YNNKEL (reference sequence). The CDR3 is made up of 13 amino acids. Trimming shortened V by 3 bases and J by 5 bases, and 10 bases separated the two germline ends. The CDR3 protein is CASSQRQPYGYTF. CDR3 in DNA: TGTGCCAGCAGCCAGCGACAGCCTTATGGCTACACCTTC.

V is TRBV30 and J is TRBJ1-2, with 7 bases matching TRBD1. Germline CDR1 and CDR2: GTSNPN and SVGIG (reference sequence). The trim removed 4 bases at V and 6 bases at J, leaving 11 bases unmatched. CDR3 length: 14 residues. CDR3 DNA sequence: TGTGCCTGGACCCTCCTGACAGGGAGCCATGGCTACACCTTC. Protein sequence: CAWTLLTGSHGYTF.

This chain's CDR3 is CASSQVQPDRNYGYTF. CDR3 coding DNA: TGCGCCAGCAGCCAAGTTCAGCCCGACAGAAACTATGGCTACACCTTC. V gene TRBV4-1 combines with J gene TRBJ1-2; TRBD1 is a possible D gene (5 bases). The germline V and J ends were trimmed by 1 base and 2 bases, with 14 bases remaining between them. From germline, CDR1 is MGHRA and CDR2 YSYEKL. This CDR3 spans 16 amino acids.

The chain carries TRBV14 and TRBJ2-1, with TRBD2 as a possible D gene (5 bases). Trimming left V 8 bases short and J 7 bases short, with 12 bases between. Per germline, CDR1 SGHDN and CDR2 FVKESK. This CDR3 has 12 residues. For the CDR3, the DNA is TGTGCCAGCCAAGGACTGGGGAATGAGCAGTTCTTC. It specifies CASQGLGNEQFF.

This sequence joins TRBV24-1 and TRBJ1-2, with TRBD1 matching 10 bases. Trimming took 5 bases from V and 4 from J; bases not matched to a gene: 9. Germline V lookup: CDR1 KGHDR, CDR2 SFDVKD. The CDR3 extends over 16 amino acids. CDR3 region: CATSAAGTGEGYGYTF. CDR3 nucleotide sequence: TGTGCCACCAGTGCCGCCGGGACAGGGGAGGGCTATGGCTACACCTTC.

The rearrangement joins TRBV28 to TRBJ2-5; the D gene is possibly TRBD2 (5 bases). CDR1 is MDHEN, CDR2 SYDVKM, per germline. Trimming cost V 2 bases and J 2 bases, with 12 bases left between them. The CDR3 has 15 residues. The CDR3 spells CASSLSGRPQETQYF. The CDR3, as DNA: TGTGCCAGCAGTTTAAGTGGGAGACCACAAGAGACCCAGTACTTC.

The chain is built from TRBV12-3 or TRBV12-4 and TRBJ1-6; D is undetermined. The CDR3 has 13 amino acids. V lost 6 bases to trimming and J lost 19 bases, with 22 bases between them. Here the CDR3 DNA reads TGTGCCAGCAGCCCCCTGGCGGCCCTTGTACCTCACTTT. Translation: CASSPLAALVPHF.

The chain links TRBV6-1 to TRBJ2-2; 10 bases align to TRBD2. CDR1 is MNHNS, CDR2 SASEGT, per germline. Unmatched junction bases numbered 6, after V lost 3 bases and J lost 8 bases. CDR3 length equals 15 residues. The CDR3 DNA reads TGTGCCAGCAGTGACACTAGCGGGATTTGGGGGGAGCTGTTTTTT. Translation: CASSDTSGIWGELFF.

This clone appeared once. CDR3 in amino acids: CASSLAIGQVPEAFF. The CDR3 nucleotides read TGTGCCAGCAGCTTAGCGATCGGCCAGGTACCTGAAGCTTTCTTT. This chain links TRBV7-9 with TRBJ1-1; no reliable D call. The CDR3 sequence is 15 residues long. Trimming shortened V by 0 bases and J by 6 bases, and 14 bases separated the two germline ends. Germline V gene sequence: CDR1 SEHNR, CDR2 FQNEAQ (reference sequence).

This clone was seen a single time. This chain uses TRBV10-3 with TRBJ1-2; D is unresolved. V gave up 10 bases and J gave up 4 bases, with 16 bases separating them. The CDR3 covers 13 residues. Per the germline V gene, CDR1 is ENHRY and CDR2 is SYGVKD. The CDR3 DNA reads as TGTGCCACGCGACAACAACCTTCCTATGGCTACACCTTC. Translating it yields CATRQQPSYGYTF.

This rearrangement joins TRBV9 to TRBJ1-2; 10 bases agree with TRBD1. The V and J ends lost 3 bases and 5 bases, in that order; junction bases with no gene match: 7. Per the germline V gene, CDR1 is SGDLS and CDR2 is YYNGEE. This CDR3 comprises 15 residues. The CDR3 DNA is TGTGCCAGCAGCGACCGGGACAGGGGATATTATGGCTACACCTTC. Protein sequence: CASSDRDRGYYGYTF.

The gene calls are TRBV6-5 and TRBJ1-5; possible D gene TRBD1, 6 bases. The CDR3 loop spans 12 amino acids. The germline V and J ends were trimmed by 6 bases and 4 bases, with 7 bases remaining between them. The germline CDR1 and CDR2 sequences are MNHEY and SVGAGI. CDR3 DNA sequence: TGTGCCAGCAGGCAGGGGAATCAGCCCCAGCATTTT. As protein: CASRQGNQPQHF.

The V and J genes are TRBV7-2 and TRBJ2-7; 8 bases line up with TRBD1. The length of the CDR3 is 13 residues. The V gene's germline CDR1 is SGHTA and CDR2 FQGNSA. The trim removed 5 bases at V and 7 bases at J, leaving 7 bases unmatched. CDR3 in amino acids: CASSPGQGREQYF. CDR3 sequence (DNA): TGTGCCAGCAGCCCCGGACAGGGTCGGGAGCAGTACTTC.

The J gene is TRBJ2-7, the V gene TRBV6-5; a possible D gene is TRBD1 (6 bases). V lost 2 bases to trimming and J lost 5 bases, with 13 bases between them. This CDR3 spans 14 amino acids. Per germline, CDR1 MNHEY and CDR2 SVGAGI. The CDR3 DNA follows: TGTGCCAGCAGTTACCTCGCGGACAGCGACGAGCAGTACTTC. Its protein product is CASSYLADSDEQYF.

The CDR3 loop reads CATSPLEATEAFF. CDR3 DNA: TGTGCCACCAGCCCCCTTGAGGCCACTGAAGCTTTCTTT. The gene calls are TRBV15 and TRBJ1-1; D is ambiguous. Looked up from germline, CDR1 is LNHNV and CDR2 is YYDKDF (reference sequence). Trimming removed 5 bases at V and 4 bases at J, with 11 bases between. The CDR3 is made up of 13 amino acids.

The chain couples TRBV24-1 to TRBJ1-3, with 8 positions matching TRBD1. The CDR3 length is 16 residues. Trimming took 4 bases from V and 2 from J; bases not matched to a gene: 6. Per germline, CDR1 KGHDR and CDR2 SFDVKD. The CDR3 region is CATSDTKTGAGNTIYF. In DNA, the CDR3 is TGTGCCACCAGTGACACCAAGACAGGGGCTGGAAACACCATATATTTT.

V is TRBV30 and J is TRBJ2-1; possibly TRBD1 for D (6 bases). The V end was cut by 4 bases, the J end by 7 bases, with 17 bases between. Per the germline V gene, CDR1 is GTSNPN and CDR2 is SVGIG (reference sequence). This CDR3 comprises 14 residues. The CDR3 loop reads CAWTMGAGLNEQFF. The CDR3 DNA is TGTGCCTGGACAATGGGGGCAGGTTTGAATGAGCAGTTCTTC.